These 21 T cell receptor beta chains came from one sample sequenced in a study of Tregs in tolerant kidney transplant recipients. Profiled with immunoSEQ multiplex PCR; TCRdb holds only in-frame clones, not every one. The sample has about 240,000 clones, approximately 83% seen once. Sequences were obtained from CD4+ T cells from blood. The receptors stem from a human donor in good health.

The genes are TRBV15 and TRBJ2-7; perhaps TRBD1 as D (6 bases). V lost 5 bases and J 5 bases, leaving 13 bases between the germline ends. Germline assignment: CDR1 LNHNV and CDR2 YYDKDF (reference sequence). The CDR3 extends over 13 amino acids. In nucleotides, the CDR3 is TGTGCCACCAGCTTGGGGGCAAAGGACGAGCAGTACTTC. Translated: CATSLGAKDEQYF.

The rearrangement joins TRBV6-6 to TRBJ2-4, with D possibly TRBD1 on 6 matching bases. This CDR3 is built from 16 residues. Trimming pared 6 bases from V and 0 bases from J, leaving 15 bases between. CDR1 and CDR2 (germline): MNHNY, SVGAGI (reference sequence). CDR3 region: CASSPRGEIAKNIQYF. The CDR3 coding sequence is TGTGCCAGCAGCCCCAGGGGCGAAATAGCCAAAAACATTCAGTACTTC.

The CDR3: CASSWGSGWAGGRYEQYF. As DNA, the CDR3 is TGTGCCAGCAGCTGGGGATCAGGTTGGGCGGGAGGGCGCTACGAGCAGTACTTC. The chain carries TRBV7-9 and TRBJ2-7, with 9 nucleotides matching TRBD2. Germline CDR1 SEHNR, CDR2 FQNEAQ (reference sequence). V lost 4 bases and J lost 3; bases outside the gene matches: 16. The CDR3 is made up of 18 amino acids.

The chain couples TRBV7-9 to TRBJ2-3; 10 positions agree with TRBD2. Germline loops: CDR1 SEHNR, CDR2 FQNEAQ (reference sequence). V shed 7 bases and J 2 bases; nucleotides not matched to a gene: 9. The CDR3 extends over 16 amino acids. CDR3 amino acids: CASTLGLAGATDTQYF. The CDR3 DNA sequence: TGTGCCAGCACCTTGGGTCTAGCGGGGGCCACAGATACGCAGTATTTT. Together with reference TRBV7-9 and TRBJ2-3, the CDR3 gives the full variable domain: DTGVSQNPRHKITKRGQNVTFRCDPISEHNRLYWYRQTLGQGPEFLTYFQNEAQLEKSRLLSDRFSAERPKGSFSTLEIQRTEQGDSAMYLCASTLGLAGATDTQYFGPGTRLTVL.

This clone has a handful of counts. For the CDR3, the DNA is TGTGCCAGCAGTCCCCGCCCCCTAGCGGGAGAGGCCGAGCAGTACTTC. It is translated as CASSPRPLAGEAEQYF. The rearrangement links TRBV7-9 to TRBJ2-7; TRBD2 matches 10 bases. Germline-derived CDR1 and CDR2 are SEHNR and FQNEAQ (reference sequence). The CDR3 runs to 16 residues. V gave up 6 bases and J gave up 6 bases; unmatched junction bases: 14.

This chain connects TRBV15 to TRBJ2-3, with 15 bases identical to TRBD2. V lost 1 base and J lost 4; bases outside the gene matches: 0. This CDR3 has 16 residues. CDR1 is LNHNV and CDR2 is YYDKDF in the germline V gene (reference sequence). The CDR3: CATSRGTSGRADTQYF. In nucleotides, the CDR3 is TGTGCCACCAGCAGAGGGACTAGCGGGAGGGCAGATACGCAGTATTTT.

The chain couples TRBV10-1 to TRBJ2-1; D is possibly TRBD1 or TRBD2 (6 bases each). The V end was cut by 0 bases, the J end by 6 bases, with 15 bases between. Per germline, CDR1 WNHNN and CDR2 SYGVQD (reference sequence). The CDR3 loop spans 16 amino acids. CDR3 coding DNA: TGCGCCAGCAGTGAGTCACCCGGGGGCAGGGGCAATGAGCAGTTCTTC. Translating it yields CASSESPGGRGNEQFF.

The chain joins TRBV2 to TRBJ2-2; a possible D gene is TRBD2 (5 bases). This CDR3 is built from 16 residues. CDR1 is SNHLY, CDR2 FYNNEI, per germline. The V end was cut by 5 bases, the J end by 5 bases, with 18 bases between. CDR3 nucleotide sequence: TGTGCCAGCAGTTCTGAGGACGGGGAGTTGACCGGGGAGCTGTTTTTT. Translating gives CASSSEDGELTGELFF. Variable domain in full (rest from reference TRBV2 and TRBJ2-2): EPEVTQTPSHQVTQMGQEVILRCVPISNHLYFYWYRQILGQKVEFLVSFYNNEISEKSEIFDDQFSVERPDGSNFTLKIRSTKLEDSAMYFCASSSEDGELTGELFFGEGSRLTVL.

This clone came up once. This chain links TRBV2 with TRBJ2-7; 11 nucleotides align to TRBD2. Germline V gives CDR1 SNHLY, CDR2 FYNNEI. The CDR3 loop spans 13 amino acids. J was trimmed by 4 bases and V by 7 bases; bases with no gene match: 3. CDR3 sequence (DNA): TGTGCCAGCAAACTAGCGGGAGAGTACGAGCAGTACTTC. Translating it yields CASKLAGEYEQYF.

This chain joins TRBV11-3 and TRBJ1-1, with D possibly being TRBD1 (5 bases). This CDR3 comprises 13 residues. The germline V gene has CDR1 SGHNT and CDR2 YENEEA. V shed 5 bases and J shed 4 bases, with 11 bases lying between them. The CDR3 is CASSEGSFTEAFF. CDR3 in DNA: TGTGCCAGCAGCGAGGGGTCTTTCACTGAAGCTTTCTTT.

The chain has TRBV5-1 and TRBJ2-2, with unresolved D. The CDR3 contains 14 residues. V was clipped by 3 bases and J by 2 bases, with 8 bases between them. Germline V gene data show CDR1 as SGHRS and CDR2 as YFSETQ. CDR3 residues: CASSSNTNTGELFF. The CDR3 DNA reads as TGCGCCAGCAGCTCAAACACAAACACCGGGGAGCTGTTTTTT. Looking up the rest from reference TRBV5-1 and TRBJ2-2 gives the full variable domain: KAGVTQTPRYLIKTRGQQVTLSCSPISGHRSVSWYQQTPGQGLQFLFEYFSETQRNKGNFPGRFSGRQFSNSRSEMNVSTLELGDSALYLCASSSNTNTGELFFGEGSRLTVL.

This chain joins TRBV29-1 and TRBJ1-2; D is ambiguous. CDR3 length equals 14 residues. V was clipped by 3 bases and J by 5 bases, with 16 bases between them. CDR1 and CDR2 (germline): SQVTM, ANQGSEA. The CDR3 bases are TGCAGCGTTGACCAGAGAAGGATTGGATATGGCTACACCTTC. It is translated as CSVDQRRIGYGYTF.

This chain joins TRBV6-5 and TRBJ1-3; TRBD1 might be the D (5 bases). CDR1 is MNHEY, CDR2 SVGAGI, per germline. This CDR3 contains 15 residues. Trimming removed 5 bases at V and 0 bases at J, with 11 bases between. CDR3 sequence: CASSGQGISGNTIYF. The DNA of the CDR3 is TGTGCCAGCAGTGGGCAGGGAATCTCTGGAAACACCATATATTTT.

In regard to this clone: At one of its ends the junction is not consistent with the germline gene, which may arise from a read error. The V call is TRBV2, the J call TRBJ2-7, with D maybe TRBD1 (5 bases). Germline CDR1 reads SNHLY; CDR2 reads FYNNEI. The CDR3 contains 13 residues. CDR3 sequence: CASSQGFGSQNNF. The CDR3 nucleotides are TGTGCCAGCAGTCAGGGTTTCGGCAGCCAGAATAACTTC.

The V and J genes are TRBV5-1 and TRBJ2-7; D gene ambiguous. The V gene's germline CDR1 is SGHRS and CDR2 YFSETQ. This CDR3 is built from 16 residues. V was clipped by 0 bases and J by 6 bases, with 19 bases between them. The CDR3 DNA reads TGCGCCAGCAGCTTGGTGGGGTGGGCGGAGACGGCCGAGCAGTACTTC. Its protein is CASSLVGWAETAEQYF.

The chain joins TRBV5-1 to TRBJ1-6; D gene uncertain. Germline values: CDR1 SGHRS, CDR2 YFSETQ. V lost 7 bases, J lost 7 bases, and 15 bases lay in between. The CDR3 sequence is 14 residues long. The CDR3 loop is CASSVGRINSPLHF. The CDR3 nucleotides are TGCGCCAGCTCTGTAGGACGGATAAATTCACCCCTCCACTTT.

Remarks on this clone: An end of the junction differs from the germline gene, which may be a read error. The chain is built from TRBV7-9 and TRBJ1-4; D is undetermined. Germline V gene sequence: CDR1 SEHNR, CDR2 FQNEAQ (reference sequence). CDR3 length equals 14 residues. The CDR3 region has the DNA TGTGCCAGCAGCTTCACTTCAACTACTGAAAAACTGTTTTTT. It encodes CASSFTSTTEKLFF. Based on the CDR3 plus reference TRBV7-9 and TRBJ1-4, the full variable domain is DTGVSQNPRHKITKRGQNVTFRCDPISEHNRLYWYRQTLGQGPEFLTYFQNEAQLEKSRLLSDRFSAERPKGSFSTLEIQRTEQGDSAMYLCASSFTSTTEKLFFGSGTQLSVL.

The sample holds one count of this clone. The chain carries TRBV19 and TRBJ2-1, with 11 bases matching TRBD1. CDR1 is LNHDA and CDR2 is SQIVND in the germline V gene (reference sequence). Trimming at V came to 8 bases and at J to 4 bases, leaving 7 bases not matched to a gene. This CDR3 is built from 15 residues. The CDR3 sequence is CASSADRGLYNEQFF. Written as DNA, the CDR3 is TGTGCCAGTTCTGCGGACAGGGGGCTGTACAATGAGCAGTTCTTC.

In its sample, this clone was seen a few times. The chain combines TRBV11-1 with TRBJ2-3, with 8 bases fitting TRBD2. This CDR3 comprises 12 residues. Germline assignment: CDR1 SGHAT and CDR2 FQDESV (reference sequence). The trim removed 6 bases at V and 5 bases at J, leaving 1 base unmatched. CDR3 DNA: TGTGCCAGCAGGCTAGCGGGAGATACGCAGTATTTT. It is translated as CASRLAGDTQYF.

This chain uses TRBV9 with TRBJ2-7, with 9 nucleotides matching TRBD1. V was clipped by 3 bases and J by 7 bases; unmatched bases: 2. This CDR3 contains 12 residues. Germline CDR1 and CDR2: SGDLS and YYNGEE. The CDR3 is CASSGDREEQYF. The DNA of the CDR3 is TGTGCCAGCAGCGGGGACAGGGAAGAGCAGTACTTC.

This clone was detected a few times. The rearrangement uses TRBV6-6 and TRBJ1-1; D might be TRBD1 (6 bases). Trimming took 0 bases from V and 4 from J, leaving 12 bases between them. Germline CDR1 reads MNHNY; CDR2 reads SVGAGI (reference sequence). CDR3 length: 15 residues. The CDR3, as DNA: TGTGCCAGCAGTTACTCGGGGGCCCGTGGCACTGAAGCTTTCTTT. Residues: CASSYSGARGTEAFF.